This T cell receptor beta chain stems from a study of T cells after posttransplantation cyclophosphamide (dated by TCRdb to 2016 to 2018). At the level of the whole study: T cell repertoire reconstitution was tracked by TRB sequencing after myeloablative bone marrow transplantation in which posttransplantation cyclophosphamide was used as GVHD prophylaxis. Samples from under 40 PTCy-treated patients and approximately 15 related bone marrow donors of those patients were subjected to antigen receptor sequencing. TRB sequencing was performed on blood from all 35 or so PTCy patients with 1-year posttransplant specimens. In 3 patients, up to roughly 3 additional blood samples taken between 2 and 5.2 years after transplant also underwent TRB sequencing, as did pretransplant blood from 4 patients. Because TRA and TRB clonality correlated tightly in several samples, later TCR analyses were limited to TRB. Public TRB sequences were searched against a database of over 3,600 sequences associated with responses to pathogens, tumor antigens, self-antigens and alloantigens. The paper as a whole reports these results and caveats: Donor-recipient similarity was low at 1-2 months but increased during the first year, and donor CD8+ memory clones often dominated later blood repertoires. Across fewer than 50 patients, TRB clonality was highly associated with recipient CMV seropositivity and CMV reactivation, and diversity in PTCy patients was similar to diversity in CNI/methotrexate controls. The TRB repertoires of T cells infiltrating skin or GI tract showed only limited overlap with the TRB repertoires of T cells in blood.

To note about this clone: Its antigen is unknown. No per-base quality is available; no much larger clone lies one base away.

V is trimmed back by 5 bases and J by 4 bases, and the junction contains 3 bases that no gene match accounts for. CDR1 and CDR2, looked up from the germline V gene, are MNHEY and SVGAGI. The CDR3 starts with the cysteine, ends with the phenylalanine, and has 14 residues. Only the CDR3 region is kept as DNA, spanning 42 bases read in frame from base 1. Viable CD3+CD4+ or CD3+CD8+ cells that were CCR7+CD45RA+CD45RO-CD95-CD27+CD28+ were defined as naive T cells. Related bone marrow donors provided peripheral blood samples on the day of marrow donation. Mononuclear cells from peripheral blood and bone marrow were separated by Ficoll-Hypaque density centrifugation and then cryopreserved. CD4+ and CD8+ T cells, including naive and memory subsets, were sorted by FACS on a FACSAria II. Genomic DNA was used for TRB sequencing, which was performed with the immunoSEQ assay at survey resolution or with the hsTCRB kit. The original pipeline was this. The immunoSEQ software was used for initial read processing, and the LymphoSeq R package was used for repertoire analyses. Clonality was calculated as 1 minus normalized Shannon entropy, and the Gini coefficient was also calculated for each TRB dataset. To infer phenotypes in unsorted samples, TRB sequences from sorted subsets of the recipient or donor were mapped onto the unsorted samples of the same recipient. TCRdb carries this immuneACCESS record with in-frame sequences only. Its versions omit some clonotypes, under half of them owing to an unresolved V gene in the studies checked, with the rest unexplained. V and J calls and clone size are as listed in that table; D and trimming were resolved from the DNA. The sample data list about 22,000 clones, and around 97% of these were observed just once. Less than 0.15% of the sample is taken by the ten largest.

The V and J genes are TRBV6-5 and TRBJ1-5; 9 middle bases align to TRBD1. The source of this sequence is a man over 45 in good health, CMV-negative, and a related stem cell transplant donor. Sequenced: naive CD4+ T cells sorted from PBMCs. This receptor carries the CDR3 CASSDGQGNQPQHF. Read as DNA, the sequence is TGTGCCAGCAGTGACGGACAGGGGAATCAGCCCCAGCATTTT.